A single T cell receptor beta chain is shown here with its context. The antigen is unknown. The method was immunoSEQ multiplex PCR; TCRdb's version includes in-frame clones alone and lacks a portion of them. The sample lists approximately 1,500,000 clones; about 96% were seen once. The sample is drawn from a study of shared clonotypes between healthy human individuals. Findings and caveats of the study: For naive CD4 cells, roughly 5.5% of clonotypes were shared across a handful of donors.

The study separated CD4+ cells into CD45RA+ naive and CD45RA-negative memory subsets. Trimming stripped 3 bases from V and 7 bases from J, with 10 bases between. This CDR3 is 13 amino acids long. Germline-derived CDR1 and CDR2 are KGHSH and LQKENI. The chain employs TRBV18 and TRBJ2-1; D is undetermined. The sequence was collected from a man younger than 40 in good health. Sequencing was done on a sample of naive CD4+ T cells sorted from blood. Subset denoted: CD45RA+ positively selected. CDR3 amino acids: CASSPGPQNEQFF. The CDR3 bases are TGTGCCAGCTCACCGGGCCCGCAGAATGAGCAGTTCTTC.